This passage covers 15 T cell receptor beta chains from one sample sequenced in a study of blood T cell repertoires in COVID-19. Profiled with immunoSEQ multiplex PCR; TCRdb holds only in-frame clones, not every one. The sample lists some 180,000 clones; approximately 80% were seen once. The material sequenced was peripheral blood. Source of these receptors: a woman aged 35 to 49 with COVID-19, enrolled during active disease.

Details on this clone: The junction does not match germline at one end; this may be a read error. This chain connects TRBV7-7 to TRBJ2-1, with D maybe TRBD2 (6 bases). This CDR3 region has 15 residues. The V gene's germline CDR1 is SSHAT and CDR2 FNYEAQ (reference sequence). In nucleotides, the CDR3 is TGTGCTAGCAGCTTAGGAGGGAGTTGGTACAATGAGCAGTTCTTC. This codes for CASSLGGSWYNEQFF.

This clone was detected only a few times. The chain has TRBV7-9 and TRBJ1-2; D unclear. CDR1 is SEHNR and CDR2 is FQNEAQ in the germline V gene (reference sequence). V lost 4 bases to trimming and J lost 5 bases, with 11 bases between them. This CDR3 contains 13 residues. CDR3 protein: CASSSGGWYGYTF. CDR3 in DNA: TGTGCCAGCAGCTCCGGCGGCTGGTATGGCTACACCTTC.

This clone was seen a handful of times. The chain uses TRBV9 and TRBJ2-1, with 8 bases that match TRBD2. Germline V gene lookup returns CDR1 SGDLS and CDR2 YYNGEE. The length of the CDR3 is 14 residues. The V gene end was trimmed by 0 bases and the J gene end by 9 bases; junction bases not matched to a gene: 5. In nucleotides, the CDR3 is TGTGCCAGCAGCGTAGACGGGAGGGCCGGTGAGCAGTTCTTC. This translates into CASSVDGRAGEQFF.

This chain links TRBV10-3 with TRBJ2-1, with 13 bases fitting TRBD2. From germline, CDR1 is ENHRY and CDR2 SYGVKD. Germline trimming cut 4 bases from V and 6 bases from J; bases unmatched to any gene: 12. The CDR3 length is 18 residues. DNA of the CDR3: TGTGCCATCAGTGGGGGACTAGCGGGGTCCCAGGTTCCCAATGAGCAGTTCTTC. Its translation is CAISGGLAGSQVPNEQFF.

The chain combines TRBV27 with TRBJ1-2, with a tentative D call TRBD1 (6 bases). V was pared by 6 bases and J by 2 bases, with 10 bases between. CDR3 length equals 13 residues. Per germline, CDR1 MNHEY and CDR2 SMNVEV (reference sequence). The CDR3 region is CASRLTGNYGYTF. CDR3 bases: TGTGCCAGCAGATTAACAGGGAACTATGGCTACACCTTC.

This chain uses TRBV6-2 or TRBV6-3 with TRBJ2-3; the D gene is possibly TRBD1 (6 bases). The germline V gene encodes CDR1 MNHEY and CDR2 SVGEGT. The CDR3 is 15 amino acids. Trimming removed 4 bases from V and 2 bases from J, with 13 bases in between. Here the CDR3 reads CASSSGTTSTDTQYF. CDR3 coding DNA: TGTGCCAGCAGTTCTGGGACAACCTCCACAGATACGCAGTATTTT.

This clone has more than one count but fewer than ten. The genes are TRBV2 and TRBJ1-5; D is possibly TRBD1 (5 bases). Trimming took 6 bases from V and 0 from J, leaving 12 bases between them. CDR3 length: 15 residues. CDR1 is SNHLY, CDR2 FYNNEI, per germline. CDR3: CASRRSGYSNQPQHF. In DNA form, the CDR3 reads TGTGCCAGCAGGAGGTCAGGGTATAGCAATCAGCCCCAGCATTTT.

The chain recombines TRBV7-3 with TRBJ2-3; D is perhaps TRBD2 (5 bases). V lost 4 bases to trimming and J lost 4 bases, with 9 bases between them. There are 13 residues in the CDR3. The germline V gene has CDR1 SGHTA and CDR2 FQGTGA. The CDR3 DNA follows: TGTGCCAGCAGCTCAGCGGTCTCAGATACGCAGTATTTT. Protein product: CASSSAVSDTQYF.

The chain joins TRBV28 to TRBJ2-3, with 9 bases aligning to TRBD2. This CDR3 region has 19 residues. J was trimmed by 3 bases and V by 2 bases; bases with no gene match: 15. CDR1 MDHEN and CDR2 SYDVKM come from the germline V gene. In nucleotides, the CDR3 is TGTGCCAGCAGTTTACTGGCGGGAGGGATCGGGTTTATGACAGATACGCAGTATTTT. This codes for CASSLLAGGIGFMTDTQYF.

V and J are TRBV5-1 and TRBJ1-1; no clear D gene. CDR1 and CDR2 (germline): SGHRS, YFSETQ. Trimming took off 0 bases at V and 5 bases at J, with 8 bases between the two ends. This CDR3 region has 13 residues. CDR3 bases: TGCGCCAGCAGCTTGGAAGCCCCTACTGAAGCTTTCTTT. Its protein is CASSLEAPTEAFF.

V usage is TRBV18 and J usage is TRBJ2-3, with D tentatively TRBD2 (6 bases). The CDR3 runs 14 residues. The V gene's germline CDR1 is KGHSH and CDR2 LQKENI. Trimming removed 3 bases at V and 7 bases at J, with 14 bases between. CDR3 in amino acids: CASSPGLRGNTQYF. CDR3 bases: TGTGCCAGCTCACCGGGACTTCGGGGGAATACGCAGTATTTT.

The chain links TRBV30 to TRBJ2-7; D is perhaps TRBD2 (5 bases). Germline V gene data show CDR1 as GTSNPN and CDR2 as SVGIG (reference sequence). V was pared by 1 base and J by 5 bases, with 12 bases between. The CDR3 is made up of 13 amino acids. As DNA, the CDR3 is TGTGCCTGGAGTGGGCTAGGAGGTCACGAGCAGTACTTC. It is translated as CAWSGLGGHEQYF. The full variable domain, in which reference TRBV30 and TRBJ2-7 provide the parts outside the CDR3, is SQTIHQWPATLVQPVGSPLSLECTVEGTSNPNLYWYRQAAGRGLQLLFYSVGIGQISSEVPQNLSASRPQDRQFILSSKKLLLSDSGFYLCAWSGLGGHEQYFGPGTRLTVT.

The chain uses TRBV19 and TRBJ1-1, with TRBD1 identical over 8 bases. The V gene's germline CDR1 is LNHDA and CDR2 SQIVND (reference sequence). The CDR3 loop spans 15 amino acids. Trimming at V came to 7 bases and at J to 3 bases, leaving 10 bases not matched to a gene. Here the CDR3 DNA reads TGTGCCAGTATGGGGCAGGGGGCCGGGGACACTGAAGCTTTCTTT. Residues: CASMGQGAGDTEAFF.

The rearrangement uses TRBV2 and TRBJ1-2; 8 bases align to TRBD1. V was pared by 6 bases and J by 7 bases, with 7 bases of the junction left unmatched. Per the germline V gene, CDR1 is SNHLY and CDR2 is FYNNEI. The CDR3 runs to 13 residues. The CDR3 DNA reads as TGTGCCAGCAGCCCAGGGGGCGCGGGTGGCTACACCTTC. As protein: CASSPGGAGGYTF.

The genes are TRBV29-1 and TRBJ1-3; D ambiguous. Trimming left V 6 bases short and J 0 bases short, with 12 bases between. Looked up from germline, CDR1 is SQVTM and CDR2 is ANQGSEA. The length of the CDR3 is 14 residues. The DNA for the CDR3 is TGCAGCGTCAATCCCCGAGACTCTGGAAACACCATATATTTT. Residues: CSVNPRDSGNTIYF.